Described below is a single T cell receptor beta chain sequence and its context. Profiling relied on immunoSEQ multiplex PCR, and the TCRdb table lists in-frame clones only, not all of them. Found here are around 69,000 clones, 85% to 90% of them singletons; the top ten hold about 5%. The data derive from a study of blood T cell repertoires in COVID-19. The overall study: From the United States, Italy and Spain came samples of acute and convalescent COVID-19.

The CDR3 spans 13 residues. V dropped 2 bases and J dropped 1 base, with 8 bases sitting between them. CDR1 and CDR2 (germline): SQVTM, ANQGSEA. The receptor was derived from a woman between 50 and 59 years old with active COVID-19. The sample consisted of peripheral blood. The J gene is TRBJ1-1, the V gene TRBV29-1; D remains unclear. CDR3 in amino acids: CSVERNRNTEAFF. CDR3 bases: TGCAGCGTTGAACGGAACAGGAACACTGAAGCTTTCTTT.